This TCR beta chain came from a study of control samples from healthy donors and cancer patients (dated by TCRdb to about 2020). About this clone: The specificity of this receptor is unknown. The record has no base qualities; no much larger clone is one base away.

The method was the immunoSEQ multiplex PCR assay. This is the immuneACCESS table as TCRdb keeps it, with only in-frame sequences that have V and J called. A part of the clones is gone; compared with another copy, unresolved V genes explain less than half, and the rest is unexplained. The sample table lists approximately 71,000 clones, roughly 91% of them with a count of one. The ten largest clones add up to 15% to 20% of the sample. This TCR was sampled from a man aged 60 to 75 with lung cancer. The material sequenced was PBMCs.

Here is the DNA: TGTGCCATGGCCCAGCAGTACGTC. It is translated as CAMAQQYV. In this chain, TRBV10-3 is recombined with TRBJ2-7, with the identity of the D gene unclear. CDR1 ENHRY and CDR2 SYGVKD are derived from the germline V gene. Including cysteine and valine, the CDR3 has 8 amino acids. Of the read, only the CDR3 DNA is kept; its 24 bases are in frame from base 1. V is reduced by 9 bases and J by 8 bases, leaving a spacing of 5 bases between them.